This TCR beta chain was sequenced during a study of a mutant IDH1 vaccine in newly diagnosed glioma. Overall study context: Receipt of radiotherapy, temozolomide, or both preceded the study, and most received both.

Study conclusions and caveats: Pseudoprogression seemed unlinked to shifts in top peripheral T cell clonotypes.

A note on this clone: Its specificity is unknown.

The CDR3 extends over 14 amino acids. The V segment lost 4 bases and the J segment 3 bases; nucleotides outside the gene matches: 6. Looked up from germline, CDR1 is MNHEY and CDR2 is SVGAGI. The table came from immunoSEQ multiplex PCR; TCRdb's copy has only in-frame clones and leaves some out. The table records around 54,000 clones, approximately 81% of them present only once. Time point noted: baseline, week 1 (first vaccination visit). The sample's treatment: pre-vaccination baseline after standard-of-care therapy. This receptor was identified in a man aged 18 to 30 with glioma. This chain links TRBV6-5 with TRBJ2-7, with 7 positions matching TRBD1. The sample was PBMCs, taken from a glioma patient treated with radiotherapy, temozolomide or both. The DNA of the CDR3 is TGTGCCAGCAGTTCGAGGGGGCCGGGCTACGAGCAGTACTTC. Protein: CASSSRGPGYEQYF.